One and the same sample provided the 32 T cell receptor beta chains below, sequenced in a study of cytomegalovirus exposure and HLA in healthy donors. It was with 60 Vbeta and 13 Jbeta primers that the PCR ran. Here immunoSEQ multiplex PCR was the method, and the copy in TCRdb shows in-frame clones only, minus some. Among about 95,000 clones listed, around 73% were seen once. Specimen: PBMCs. The receptors come from a woman aged 40 to 50 in good health and CMV-seropositive.

The chain recombines TRBV19 with TRBJ2-6; the match to TRBD1 covers 7 bases. Per the germline V gene, CDR1 is LNHDA and CDR2 is SQIVND (reference sequence). V shed 5 bases, J shed 4 bases, and the junction held 8 bases outside the gene matches. The CDR3 has 16 residues. The CDR3 sequence: CASSFRGSMGANVLTF. The CDR3 nucleotides read TGTGCCAGTAGTTTCAGGGGGTCTATGGGGGCCAACGTCCTGACTTTC.

This clone appeared a few times. The chain has TRBV6-4 and TRBJ2-3; D ambiguous. The CDR3 spans 14 residues. Trimming stripped 4 bases from V and 0 bases from J, with 8 bases between. In germline, CDR1 is MRHNA, CDR2 SNTAGT. In nucleotides, the CDR3 is TGTGCCAGCAGTGCGGGTCTTAGCACAGATACGCAGTATTTT. Translated, it gives CASSAGLSTDTQYF.

This clone was counted once. The chain links TRBV7-2 to TRBJ2-2; weak D call: TRBD2 (5 bases). Germline V gene lookup returns CDR1 SGHTA and CDR2 FQGNSA. V gave up 2 bases and J gave up 7 bases, with 11 bases separating them. The CDR3 has 14 amino acids. CDR3 bases: TGTGCCAGCAGCTTAATAGCGAGGGACGGGGAGCTGTTTTTT. This sequence encodes CASSLIARDGELFF.

In its sample, this clone was seen a few times. The chain employs TRBV7-3 and TRBJ2-1; 11 positions agree with TRBD2. Germline values: CDR1 SGHTA, CDR2 FQGTGA. The CDR3 has 14 amino acids. With 5 bases clipped from V and 10 bases from J, the junction kept 7 bases outside the gene matches. For the CDR3, the DNA is TGTGCCAGCAGCCTAGGGACTAGCGGAGGGGAGCAGTTCTTC. It translates to CASSLGTSGGEQFF.

The gene calls are TRBV4-2 and TRBJ2-4; possible D gene TRBD2, 7 bases. Germline values: CDR1 LGHNA, CDR2 YNFKEQ. This CDR3 spans 14 amino acids. V shed 8 bases and J shed 6 bases, with 17 bases lying between them. CDR3 in amino acids: CASQRGADANIQYF. CDR3 sequence (DNA): TGTGCCAGCCAACGGGGGGCTGATGCAAACATTCAGTACTTC.

The V and J genes are TRBV2 and TRBJ2-1, with D maybe TRBD2 (6 bases). This CDR3 is 16 amino acids long. The germline V gene has CDR1 SNHLY and CDR2 FYNNEI. Deletions cut 4 bases from V and 7 bases from J, with 20 bases between. CDR3 bases: TGTGCCAGCAGTGGCCTCGGGACTCCCCATGGGAATGAGCAGTTCTTC. Encoded protein: CASSGLGTPHGNEQFF.

The rearrangement uses TRBV9 and TRBJ2-1, with D perhaps matching TRBD2 (6 bases). This CDR3 spans 16 amino acids. V was trimmed by 4 bases and J by 8 bases, leaving 22 bases between them. Germline loops: CDR1 SGDLS, CDR2 YYNGEE. The chain's CDR3 is CASSFRVAALDDEQFF. The CDR3 nucleotides are TGTGCCAGCAGCTTTAGGGTAGCGGCGCTCGATGATGAGCAGTTCTTC.

The CDR3 sequence: CASSQAQGTEAFF. The CDR3 DNA reads as TGCGCCAGCAGCCAAGCACAGGGAACCGAAGCTTTCTTT. V and J are TRBV4-1 and TRBJ1-1; TRBD1 might be the D (6 bases). Trimming removed 1 base at V and 8 bases at J, with 11 bases between. Germline lookup yields CDR1 MGHRA and CDR2 YSYEKL. This CDR3 region has 13 residues.

The V and J genes are TRBV28 and TRBJ2-1, with 8 bases fitting TRBD2. The CDR3 has 18 amino acids. The germline CDR1 and CDR2 sequences are MDHEN and SYDVKM. Trimming at V came to 3 bases and at J to 8 bases, leaving 18 bases not matched to a gene. CDR3 nucleotide sequence: TGTGCCAGCAGTTTGCAGAGTTGGGGACTAGGGTTAGGGGATGAGCAGTTCTTC. This sequence encodes CASSLQSWGLGLGDEQFF.

This rearrangement joins TRBV7-2 to TRBJ1-5; the D gene is possibly TRBD1 (6 bases). From germline, CDR1 is SGHTA and CDR2 FQGNSA. V lost 6 bases and J lost 5, with 17 bases in between. The CDR3 contains 15 residues. The CDR3 DNA reads TGTGCCAGCAGGTCCGGGACACGCATGGATCAGCCCCAGCATTTT. Protein: CASRSGTRMDQPQHF.

This chain uses TRBV5-1 with TRBJ2-3; the D is unclear. CDR3 length: 16 residues. Germline loops: CDR1 SGHRS, CDR2 YFSETQ. V was pared by 4 bases and J by 0 bases, with 15 bases between. The CDR3 bases are TGCGCCAGCAGCCCCCCTCAGCGACTGAGCACAGATACGCAGTATTTT. It codes for CASSPPQRLSTDTQYF.

This chain connects TRBV7-8 to TRBJ2-1, with D maybe TRBD1 (6 bases). The ends were cut back, 5 bases at V and 6 bases at J, with 8 bases in the middle. Germline V gene data show CDR1 as SGHVS and CDR2 as FQNEAQ. The CDR3 spans 12 residues. The CDR3 loop is CASSKQGNEQFF. The CDR3, as DNA: TGTGCCAGCAGCAAACAGGGCAATGAGCAGTTCTTC.

CDR3 in amino acids: CASQTGGNQPQHF. For the CDR3, the DNA is TGTGCCAGCCAGACAGGGGGGAATCAGCCCCAGCATTTT. The chain joins TRBV28 to TRBJ1-5, with 9 bases fitting TRBD1. From germline, CDR1 is MDHEN and CDR2 SYDVKM. With 8 bases clipped from V and 4 bases from J, the junction kept 3 bases outside the gene matches. This CDR3 spans 13 amino acids.

This clone has a handful of counts. The junction shows a germline mismatch at one end, possibly a read error. The chain couples TRBV28 to TRBJ1-3, with 10 bases identical to TRBD1. The germline V gene has CDR1 MDHEN and CDR2 SYDVKM. The CDR3 is 14 residues long. CDR3 coding DNA: TGTGCCAGCAGGGGACAGGGGAGCGGAAACGCCATATATTTT. It translates to CASRGQGSGNAIYF.

The chain couples TRBV28 to TRBJ2-3; 14 positions match TRBD2. In germline, CDR1 is MDHEN, CDR2 SYDVKM. V was clipped by 3 bases and J by 4 bases; unmatched bases: 15. The CDR3 totals 20 residues. The CDR3 sequence is CASSLVVPRTSGRRSDTQYF. CDR3 bases: TGTGCCAGCAGTTTGGTCGTTCCTAGGACTAGCGGGAGGAGGTCAGATACGCAGTATTTT.

The chain carries TRBV27 and TRBJ2-7, with D maybe TRBD1 (6 bases). Germline lookup yields CDR1 MNHEY and CDR2 SMNVEV (reference sequence). The V gene lost 4 bases and the J gene lost 4 bases, with 17 bases spanning the gap. This CDR3 comprises 15 residues. In DNA form, the CDR3 reads TGTGCCAGCAGTTCCCTCCTCCAGGGGATTTACGAGCAGTACTTC. Translating it yields CASSSLLQGIYEQYF.

J is TRBJ2-7 and V is TRBV14, with 12 bases aligning to TRBD2. V trimming: 2 bases; J trimming: 3 bases; junction bases outside the gene matches: 5. This CDR3 comprises 16 residues. Germline lookup yields CDR1 SGHDN and CDR2 FVKESK. For the CDR3, the DNA is TGTGCCAGCAGCCAACGGACTAGCGGGGTCCTCTACGAGCAGTACTTC. It encodes CASSQRTSGVLYEQYF. The full variable domain, rest sourced from reference TRBV14 and TRBJ2-7, is EAGVTQFPSHSVIEKGQTVTLRCDPISGHDNLYWYRRVMGKEIKFLLHFVKESKQDESGMPNNRFLAERTGGTYSTLKVQPAELEDSGVYFCASSQRTSGVLYEQYFGPGTRLTVT.

CDR3 sequence (DNA): TGTGCCATCAGTGACCCAACGGGGAATGAAAAACTGTTTTTT. It encodes CAISDPTGNEKLFF. V is TRBV10-3 and J is TRBJ1-4; D ambiguous. The V gene lost 3 bases and the J gene lost 5 bases, with 10 bases spanning the gap. Germline loops: CDR1 ENHRY, CDR2 SYGVKD. This CDR3 contains 14 residues.

The CDR3 sequence: CASTLRAGALYNEQFF. The DNA of the CDR3 is TGTGCCAGCACCCTAAGGGCAGGGGCGCTGTACAATGAGCAGTTCTTC. The V and J genes are TRBV11-2 and TRBJ2-1; maybe TRBD1 (6 bases). Trimming cost V 7 bases and J 4 bases, with 20 bases left between them. This CDR3 comprises 16 residues. Germline V gene data show CDR1 as SGHAT and CDR2 as FQNNGV.

This clone was counted between two and nine times. The chain uses TRBV9 and TRBJ2-2; D gene unclear. The CDR3 consists of 13 residues. Germline CDR1 SGDLS, CDR2 YYNGEE. V was shortened by 3 bases and J by 4 bases, with 7 bases between the two germline ends. CDR3 DNA sequence: TGTGCCAGCAGCGCTTCTCCCACCGGGGAGCTGTTTTTT. Protein product: CASSASPTGELFF.

This clone appeared a single time. This same CDR3 is encoded by further DNA sequences in the sample. The rearrangement uses TRBV18 and TRBJ2-7; 8 bases match TRBD2. Germline lookup yields CDR1 KGHSH and CDR2 LQKENI. The CDR3 sequence is 15 residues long. V lost 2 bases and J lost 4; bases outside the gene matches: 7. CDR3 region: CASSPLAGGSYEQYF. The CDR3, as DNA: TGTGCCAGCTCACCATTGGCGGGAGGATCTTACGAGCAGTACTTC. The complete variable domain, with remaining parts taken from reference TRBV18 and TRBJ2-7, reads NAGVMQNPRHLVRRRGQEARLRCSPMKGHSHVYWYRQLPEEGLKFMVYLQKENIIDESGMPKERFSAEFPKEGPSILRIQQVVRGDSAAYFCASSPLAGGSYEQYFGPGTRLTVT.

The chain has TRBV7-8 and TRBJ2-7; TRBD2 aligns across 9 bases. This CDR3 contains 19 residues. Unmatched junction bases numbered 24, after V lost 9 bases and J lost 3 bases. Germline CDR1 and CDR2: SGHVS and FQNEAQ. CDR3 DNA: TGTGCCAGGGGGGACAGTAGGAGAAGGCGGGAGGGGAACCTCTACGAGCAGTACTTC. The encoded protein is CARGDSRRRREGNLYEQYF. The full variable domain, in which reference TRBV7-8 and TRBJ2-7 provide the parts outside the CDR3, is GAGVSQSPRYKVAKRGQDVALRCDPISGHVSLFWYQQALGQGPEFLTYFQNEAQLDKSGLPSDRFFAERPEGSVSTLKIQRTQQEDSAVYLCARGDSRRRREGNLYEQYFGPGTRLTVT.

This clone was counted ten times or more. This sequence joins TRBV18 and TRBJ2-1, with a weak D call TRBD2 (5 bases). The CDR3 is 11 residues long. The germline V and J ends were trimmed by 8 bases and 5 bases, with 7 bases remaining between them. Germline V gene data show CDR1 as KGHSH and CDR2 as LQKENI. CDR3 loop: CASDSDNEQFF. The CDR3 DNA reads TGTGCCAGCGATAGCGACAATGAGCAGTTCTTC.

This clone was observed a handful of times. J is TRBJ2-1 and V is TRBV9; 10 bases match TRBD2. CDR1 is SGDLS, CDR2 YYNGEE, per germline. The CDR3 contains 17 residues. V lost 0 bases to trimming and J lost 7 bases; unmatched junction nucleotides: 10. In DNA, the CDR3 is TGTGCCAGCAGCGTAGGGGCTAGCGGGAGTTTTGGTAATGAGCAGTTCTTC. Amino acids: CASSVGASGSFGNEQFF.

This clone came up once. One end of the junction fails to match germline, which may point to a read error. Other DNA sequences of this sample code for an identical CDR3. The rearrangement links TRBV6-1 to TRBJ1-5; tentative D call: TRBD1 (5 bases). The germline V gene encodes CDR1 MNHNS and CDR2 SASEGT. This CDR3 spans 13 amino acids. CDR3 DNA sequence: TGCGCCAGCGTGCAGGGCAGCAATCAGCCCCAGCATTTT. Protein sequence: CASVQGSNQPQHF.

The rearrangement joins TRBV5-6 to TRBJ1-1; possibly TRBD1 for D (5 bases). The CDR3 totals 16 residues. Trimming pared 5 bases from V and 3 bases from J, leaving 20 bases between. Germline-derived CDR1 and CDR2 are SGHDT and YYEEEE. The CDR3, as DNA: TGTGCCAGCAGACCGCGAGGACCAGGGAGGGACACTGAAGCTTTCTTT. It yields the protein CASRPRGPGRDTEAFF.

The CDR3 region is CASSFVWRNNQQGKETQYF. The CDR3 nucleotides read TGTGCCAGCAGTTTTGTTTGGAGGAATAACCAACAGGGTAAAGAGACCCAGTACTTC. This chain connects TRBV28 to TRBJ2-5; TRBD1 is a possible D gene (6 bases). This CDR3 contains 19 residues. CDR1 is MDHEN and CDR2 is SYDVKM in the germline V gene. Trimming left V 3 bases short and J 3 bases short, with 26 bases between.

The rearrangement joins TRBV27 to TRBJ2-7; D not certain. Germline V gives CDR1 MNHEY, CDR2 SMNVEV (reference sequence). This CDR3 is built from 15 residues. The V gene lost 4 bases and the J gene lost 1 base, with 14 bases spanning the gap. CDR3 amino acids: CASSSALPRSYEQYF. The CDR3, as DNA: TGTGCCAGCAGTTCCGCCCTTCCCAGGTCCTACGAGCAGTACTTC.

V usage is TRBV6-5 and J usage is TRBJ2-2; weak D call: TRBD1 (6 bases). This CDR3 spans 15 amino acids. Germline assignment: CDR1 MNHEY and CDR2 SVGAGI. Trimming took 4 bases from V and 1 from J, leaving 10 bases between them. As DNA, the CDR3 is TGTGCCAGCAGTTTAACAGGGCAGAACACCGGGGAGCTGTTTTTT. The encoded protein is CASSLTGQNTGELFF.

The chain carries TRBV6-1 and TRBJ2-1, with D possibly matching TRBD2 (6 bases). Per germline, CDR1 MNHNS and CDR2 SASEGT. V lost 6 bases, J lost 7 bases, and 13 bases lay in between. The CDR3 has 13 amino acids. This CDR3 reads CASSRDWRNEQFF. The CDR3 nucleotides are TGTGCCAGCAGCAGGGACTGGCGGAATGAGCAGTTCTTC.

The chain combines TRBV10-3 with TRBJ2-1, with 9 bases identical to TRBD2. Germline CDR1 reads ENHRY; CDR2 reads SYGVKD. This CDR3 is 13 amino acids long. J lost 9 bases, V lost 4 bases, and 4 bases had no gene match. CDR3 nucleotide sequence: TGTGCCATCAGTGCGGTAGCGGGAGTTGAGCAGTTCTTC. It encodes CAISAVAGVEQFF.

The V gene is TRBV10-2, the J gene TRBJ2-1, with 9 bases matching TRBD2. CDR1 WSHSY and CDR2 SAAADI come from the germline V gene. V trimming: 10 bases; J trimming: 10 bases; junction bases outside the gene matches: 17. This CDR3 has 15 amino acids. DNA of the CDR3: TGCGCCACCGGGGGAGGGACTAGCCCCACGGGGGAGCAGTTCTTC. Translated, it gives CATGGGTSPTGEQFF.